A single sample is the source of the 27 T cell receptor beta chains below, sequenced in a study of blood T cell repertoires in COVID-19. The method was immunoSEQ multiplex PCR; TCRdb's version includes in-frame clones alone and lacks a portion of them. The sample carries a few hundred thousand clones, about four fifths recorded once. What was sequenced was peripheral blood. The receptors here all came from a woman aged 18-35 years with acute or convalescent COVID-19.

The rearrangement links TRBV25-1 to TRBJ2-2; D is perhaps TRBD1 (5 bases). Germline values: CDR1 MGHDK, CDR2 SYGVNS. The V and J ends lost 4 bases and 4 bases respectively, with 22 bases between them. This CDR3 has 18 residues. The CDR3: CASSGVRKDNAFTGELFF. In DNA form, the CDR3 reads TGTGCCAGCAGTGGGGTTCGGAAGGACAACGCATTCACCGGGGAGCTGTTTTTT.

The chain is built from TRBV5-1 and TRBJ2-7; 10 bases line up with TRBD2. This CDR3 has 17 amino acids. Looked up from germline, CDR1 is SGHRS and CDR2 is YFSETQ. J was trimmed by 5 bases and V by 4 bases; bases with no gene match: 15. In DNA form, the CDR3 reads TGCGCCAGCAGCGACGGATCTAGCGGGAGTGCTTTTGACGAGCAGTACTTC. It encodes CASSDGSSGSAFDEQYF.

The CDR3: CASLRTGLANYGYTF. For the CDR3, the DNA is TGCGCCAGCCTTCGTACAGGGTTAGCTAACTATGGCTACACCTTC. V is TRBV10-2 and J is TRBJ1-2; possible D gene TRBD1, 6 bases. Germline V gives CDR1 WSHSY, CDR2 SAAADI. Trimming removed 8 bases from V and 0 bases from J, with 16 bases in between. The CDR3 extends over 15 amino acids.

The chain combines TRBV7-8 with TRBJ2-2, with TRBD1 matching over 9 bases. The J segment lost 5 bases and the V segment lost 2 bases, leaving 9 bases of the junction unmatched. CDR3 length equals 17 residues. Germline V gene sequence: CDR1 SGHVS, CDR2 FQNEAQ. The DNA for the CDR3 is TGTGCCAGCAGCTTACCGGGACAGGGACCTCAGACCGGGGAGCTGTTTTTT. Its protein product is CASSLPGQGPQTGELFF.

The CDR3 reads CASSYKAGAAYEQYF. Written as DNA, the CDR3 is TGTGCCAGCAGTTACAAGGCAGGGGCGGCCTACGAGCAGTACTTC. The chain employs TRBV6-5 and TRBJ2-7; D perhaps matches TRBD1 (6 bases). Germline-derived CDR1 and CDR2 are MNHEY and SVGAGI. Trimming shortened V by 2 bases and J by 2 bases, and 13 bases separated the two germline ends. The length of the CDR3 is 15 residues.

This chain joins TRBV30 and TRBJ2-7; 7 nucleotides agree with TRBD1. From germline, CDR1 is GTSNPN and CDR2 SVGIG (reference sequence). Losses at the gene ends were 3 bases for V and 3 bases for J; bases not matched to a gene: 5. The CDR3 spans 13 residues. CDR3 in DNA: TGTGCCTGGAGCATGGGACAGCGCTACGAGCAGTACTTC. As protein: CAWSMGQRYEQYF.

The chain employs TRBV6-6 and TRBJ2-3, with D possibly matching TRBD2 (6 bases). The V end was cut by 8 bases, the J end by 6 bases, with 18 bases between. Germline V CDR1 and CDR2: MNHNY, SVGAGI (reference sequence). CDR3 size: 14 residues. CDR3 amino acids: CASRGTFTSDTQYF. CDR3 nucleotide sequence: TGTGCCAGCCGCGGGACCTTTACGTCGGATACGCAGTATTTT.

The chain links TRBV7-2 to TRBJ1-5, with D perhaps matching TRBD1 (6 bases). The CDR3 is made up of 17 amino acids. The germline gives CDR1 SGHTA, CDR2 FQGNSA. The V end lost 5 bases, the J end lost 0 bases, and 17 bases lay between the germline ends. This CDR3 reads CASSPSLQGYSNQPQHF. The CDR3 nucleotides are TGTGCCAGCAGCCCCAGTCTACAGGGATATAGCAATCAGCCCCAGCATTTT.

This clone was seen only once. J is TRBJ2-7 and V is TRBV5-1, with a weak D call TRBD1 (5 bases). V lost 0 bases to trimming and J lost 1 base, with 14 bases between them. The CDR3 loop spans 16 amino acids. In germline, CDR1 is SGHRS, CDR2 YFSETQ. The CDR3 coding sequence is TGCGCCAGCAGCTTGGCACCAAGGACACTTTCCTACGAGCAGTACTTC. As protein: CASSLAPRTLSYEQYF. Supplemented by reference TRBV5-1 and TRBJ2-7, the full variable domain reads KAGVTQTPRYLIKTRGQQVTLSCSPISGHRSVSWYQQTPGQGLQFLFEYFSETQRNKGNFPGRFSGRQFSNSRSEMNVSTLELGDSALYLCASSLAPRTLSYEQYFGPGTRLTVT.

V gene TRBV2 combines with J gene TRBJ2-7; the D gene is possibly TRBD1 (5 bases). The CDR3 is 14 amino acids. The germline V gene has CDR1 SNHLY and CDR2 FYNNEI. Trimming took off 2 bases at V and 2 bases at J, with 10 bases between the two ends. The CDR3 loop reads CASSEYEGAYEQYF. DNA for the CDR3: TGTGCCAGCAGTGAATATGAAGGGGCCTACGAGCAGTACTTC.

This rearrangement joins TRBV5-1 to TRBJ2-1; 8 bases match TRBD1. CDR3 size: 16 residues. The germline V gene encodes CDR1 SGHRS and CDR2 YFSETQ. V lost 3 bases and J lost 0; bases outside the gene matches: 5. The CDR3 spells CASSSRGTGSYNEQFF. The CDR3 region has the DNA TGCGCCAGCAGCTCAAGGGGGACAGGCTCCTACAATGAGCAGTTCTTC.

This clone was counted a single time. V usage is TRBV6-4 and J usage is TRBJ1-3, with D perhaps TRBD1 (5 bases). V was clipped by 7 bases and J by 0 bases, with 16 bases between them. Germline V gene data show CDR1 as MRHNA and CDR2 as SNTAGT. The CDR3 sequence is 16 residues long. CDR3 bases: TGTGCCAGCACCCCCCGGGGGGATAGCTCTGGAAACACCATATATTTT. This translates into CASTPRGDSSGNTIYF.

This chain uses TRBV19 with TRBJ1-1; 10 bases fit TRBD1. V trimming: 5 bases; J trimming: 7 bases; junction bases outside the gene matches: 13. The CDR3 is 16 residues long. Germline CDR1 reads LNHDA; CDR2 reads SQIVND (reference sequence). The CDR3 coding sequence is TGTGCCAGTAGTTTGTCACCGGGACAGGGGTTGGTTGAAGCTTTCTTT. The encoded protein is CASSLSPGQGLVEAFF.

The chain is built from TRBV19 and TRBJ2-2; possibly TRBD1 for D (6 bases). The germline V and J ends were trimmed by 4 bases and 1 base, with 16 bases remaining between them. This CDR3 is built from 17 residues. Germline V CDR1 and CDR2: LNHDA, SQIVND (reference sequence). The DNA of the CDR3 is TGTGCCAGTAGTAGGGCTTTGCCGGGACAGAACACCGGGGAGCTGTTTTTT. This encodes CASSRALPGQNTGELFF.

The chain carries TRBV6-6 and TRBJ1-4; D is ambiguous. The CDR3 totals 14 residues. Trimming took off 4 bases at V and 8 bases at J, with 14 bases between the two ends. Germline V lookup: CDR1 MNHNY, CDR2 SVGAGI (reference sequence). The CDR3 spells CASSFQAPGEKLFF. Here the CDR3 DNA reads TGTGCCAGCAGTTTTCAGGCCCCGGGGGAAAAACTGTTTTTT.

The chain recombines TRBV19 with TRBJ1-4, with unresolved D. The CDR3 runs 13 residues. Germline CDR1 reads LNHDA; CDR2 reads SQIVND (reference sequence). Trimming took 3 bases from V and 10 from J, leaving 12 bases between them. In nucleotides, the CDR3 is TGTGCCAGTAGTATGCGAGGGCCCGCAAAACTGTTTTTT. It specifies CASSMRGPAKLFF.

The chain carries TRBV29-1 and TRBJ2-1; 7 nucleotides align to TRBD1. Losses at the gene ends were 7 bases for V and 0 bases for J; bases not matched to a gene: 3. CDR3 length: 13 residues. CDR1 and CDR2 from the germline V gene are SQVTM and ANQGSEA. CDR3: CSAYRGSYNEQFF. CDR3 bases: TGCAGCGCCTACAGGGGCTCCTACAATGAGCAGTTCTTC.

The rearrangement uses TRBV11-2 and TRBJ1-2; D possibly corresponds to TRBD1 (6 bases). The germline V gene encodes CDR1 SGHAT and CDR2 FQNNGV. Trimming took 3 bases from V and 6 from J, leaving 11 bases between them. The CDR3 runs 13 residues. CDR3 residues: CASSLGGPDGYTF. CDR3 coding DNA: TGTGCCAGCAGCTTGGGGGGGCCTGATGGCTACACCTTC.

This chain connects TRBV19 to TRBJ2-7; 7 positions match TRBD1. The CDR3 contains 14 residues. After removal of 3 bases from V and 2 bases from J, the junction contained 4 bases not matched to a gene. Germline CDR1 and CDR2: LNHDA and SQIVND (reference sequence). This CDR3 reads CASSIRDSTYEQYF. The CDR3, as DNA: TGTGCCAGTAGTATCCGGGACAGCACCTACGAGCAGTACTTC.

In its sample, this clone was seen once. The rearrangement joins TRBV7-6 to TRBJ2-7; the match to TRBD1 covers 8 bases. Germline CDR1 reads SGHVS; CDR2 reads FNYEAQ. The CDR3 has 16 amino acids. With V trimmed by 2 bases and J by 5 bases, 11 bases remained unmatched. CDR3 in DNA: TGTGCCAGCAGCTTAAATGTTCCGGACAGGGTTCACGAGCAGTACTTC. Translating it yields CASSLNVPDRVHEQYF.

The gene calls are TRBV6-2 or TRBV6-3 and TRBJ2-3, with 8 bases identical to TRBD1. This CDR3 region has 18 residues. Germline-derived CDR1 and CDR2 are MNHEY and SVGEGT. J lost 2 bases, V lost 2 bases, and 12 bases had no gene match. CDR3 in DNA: TGTGCCAGCAGTTACAGAGGAGGACAGGGTGCCCCCACAGATACGCAGTATTTT. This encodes CASSYRGGQGAPTDTQYF.

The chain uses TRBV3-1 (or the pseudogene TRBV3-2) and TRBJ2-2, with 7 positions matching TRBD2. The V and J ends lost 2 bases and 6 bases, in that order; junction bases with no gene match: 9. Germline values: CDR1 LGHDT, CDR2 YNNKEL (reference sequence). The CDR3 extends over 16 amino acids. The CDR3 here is CASSQMGGGPAGELFF. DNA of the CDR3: TGTGCCAGCAGCCAAATGGGGGGAGGGCCCGCCGGGGAGCTGTTTTTT.

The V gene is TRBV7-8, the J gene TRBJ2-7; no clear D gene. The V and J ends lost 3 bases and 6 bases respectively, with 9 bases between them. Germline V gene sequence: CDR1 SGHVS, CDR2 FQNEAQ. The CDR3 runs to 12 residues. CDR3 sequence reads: CASSFGGSEQYF. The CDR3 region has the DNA TGTGCCAGCAGCTTCGGCGGAAGCGAGCAGTACTTC. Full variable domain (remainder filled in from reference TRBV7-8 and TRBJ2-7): GAGVSQSPRYKVAKRGQDVALRCDPISGHVSLFWYQQALGQGPEFLTYFQNEAQLDKSGLPSDRFFAERPEGSVSTLKIQRTQQEDSAVYLCASSFGGSEQYFGPGTRLTVT.

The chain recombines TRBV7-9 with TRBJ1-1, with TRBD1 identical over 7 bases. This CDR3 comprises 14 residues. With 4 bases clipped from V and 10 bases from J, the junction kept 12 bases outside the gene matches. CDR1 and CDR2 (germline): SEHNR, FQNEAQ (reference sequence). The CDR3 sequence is CASSSDRASQRAFF. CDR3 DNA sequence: TGTGCCAGCAGCTCCGACAGGGCCTCGCAGCGAGCTTTCTTT.

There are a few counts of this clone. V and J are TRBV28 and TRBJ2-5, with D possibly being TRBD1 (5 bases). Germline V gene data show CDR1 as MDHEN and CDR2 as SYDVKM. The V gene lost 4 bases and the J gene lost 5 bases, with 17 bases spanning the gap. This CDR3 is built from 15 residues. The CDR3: CASSSPHSGFETQYF. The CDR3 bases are TGTGCCAGCAGTTCCCCTCACTCAGGGTTCGAGACCCAGTACTTC. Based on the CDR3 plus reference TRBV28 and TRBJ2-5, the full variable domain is DVKVTQSSRYLVKRTGEKVFLECVQDMDHENMFWYRQDPGLGLRLIYFSYDVKMKEKGDIPEGYSVSREKKERFSLILESASTNQTSMYLCASSSPHSGFETQYFGPGTRLLVL.

In DNA form, the CDR3 reads TGTGCCAGTAGTACCCGGACAGGGTGGGCCACTGAAGCTTTCTTT. It codes for CASSTRTGWATEAFF. The chain carries TRBV19 and TRBJ1-1; 8 bases match TRBD1. The ends lost 4 bases at V and 4 bases at J; junction bases unmatched: 8. Germline CDR1 is LNHDA and CDR2 is SQIVND (reference sequence). The CDR3 runs to 15 residues.

The CDR3 reads CASSDVLNSQGTF. The CDR3 nucleotides are TGCGCCAGCAGTGACGTTTTGAACAGCCAAGGAACCTTC. This rearrangement joins TRBV10-1 to TRBJ1-2; D call uncertain. This CDR3 contains 13 residues. CDR1 WNHNN and CDR2 SYGVQD come from the germline V gene (reference sequence). Trimming shortened V by 3 bases and J by 14 bases, and 19 bases separated the two germline ends.